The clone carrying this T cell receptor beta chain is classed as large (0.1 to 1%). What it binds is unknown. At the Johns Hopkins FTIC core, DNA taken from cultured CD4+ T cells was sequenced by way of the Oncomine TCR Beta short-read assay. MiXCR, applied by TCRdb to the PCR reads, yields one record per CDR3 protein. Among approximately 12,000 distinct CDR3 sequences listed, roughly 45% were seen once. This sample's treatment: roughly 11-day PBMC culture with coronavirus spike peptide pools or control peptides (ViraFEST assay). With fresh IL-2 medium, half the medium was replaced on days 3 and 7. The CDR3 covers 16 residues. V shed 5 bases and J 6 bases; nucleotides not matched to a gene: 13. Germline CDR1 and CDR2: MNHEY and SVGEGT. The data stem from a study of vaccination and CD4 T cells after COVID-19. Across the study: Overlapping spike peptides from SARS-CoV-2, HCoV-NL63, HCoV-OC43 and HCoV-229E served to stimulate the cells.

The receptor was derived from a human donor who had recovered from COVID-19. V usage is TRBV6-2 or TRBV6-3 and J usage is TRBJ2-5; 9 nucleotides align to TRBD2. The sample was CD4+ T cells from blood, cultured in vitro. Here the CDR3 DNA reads TGTGCCAGCAGTCCTGTAAAGGGCGGGGGGGCGAAGACCCAGTACTTC. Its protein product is CASSPVKGGGAKTQYF.